These T cell receptor beta chains were read from a single sample in a study of T cells of healthy individuals. Each CDR3 protein is one row after TCRdb ran MiXCR on the 5' RACE reads. The table has some 82,000 distinct CDR3 sequences, around 5.1% seen once. The source of these receptors is a female donor in good health. Each CDR3 is given with its conserved first and last residue. D genes are given only for firm matches. Size values are once, few and many counts, or a class for expanded clones, and some rows have none.

d_call clone_size j_call v_call cdr3_nt cdr3_aa
NA many TRBJ2-7 TRBV27 TGTGCCAGCAGTTTAGCCCGGCCTACCGACGAGCAGTACTTC CASSLARPTDEQYF
NA many TRBJ1-2 TRBV9 TGTGCCAGCAGCGTAGGGTCCTCAGGGAGATTGGAATATGGCTACACCTTC CASSVGSSGRLEYGYTF
TRBD1 few TRBJ1-1 TRBV7-2 TGTGCCAGCGGATCCCAGGGGGCGCGCACTGAAGCTTTCTTT CASGSQGARTEAFF
TRBD1 NA TRBJ2-7 TRBV28 TGTGCCAGCAGTTTCATCCAGGGGGCCCGCGAGCAGTACTTC CASSFIQGAREQYF
NA NA TRBJ1-2 TRBV2 TGTGCCAGCAGTGAAGGGGCAGAGAACTATGGCTACACCTTC CASSEGAENYGYTF
NA many TRBJ2-1 TRBV6-2/TRBV6-3 TGTGCCAGCAGACAGAGGAGGGGGACCTACAATGAGCAGTTCTTC CASRQRRGTYNEQFF
NA many TRBJ1-4 TRBV11-2 TGTGCCAGCAGCTTAGGGGGAAACCCCCTGACTAATGAAAAACTGTTTTTT CASSLGGNPLTNEKLFF
TRBD1 NA TRBJ2-7 TRBV11-2 TGTGCCAGCAGCTCTATCACCGACAGGGACGAGCAGTACTTC CASSSITDRDEQYF
NA many TRBJ2-3 TRBV5-1 TGCGCCAGCAGCTTGCGCAACGGGATCGTCACAGATACGCAGTATTTT CASSLRNGIVTDTQYF
NA many TRBJ1-1 TRBV10-3 TGTGCCATCAGTGATGCTAACAGGTACACTGAAGCTTTCTTT CAISDANRYTEAFF
TRBD2 NA TRBJ2-3 TRBV4-2 TGTGCCAGCAGCCAAGCTGGAGAGGGAGGGCCTACAGATACGCAGTATTTT CASSQAGEGGPTDTQYF
NA many TRBJ2-7 TRBV12-3/TRBV12-4 TGTGCCAGCAGTTTAGGGGTCGACTCCTACGAGCAGTACTTC CASSLGVDSYEQYF
TRBD2 many TRBJ2-1 TRBV29-1 TGCAGCGTGAATTGGGGACTAGAATACAATGAGCAGTTCTTC CSVNWGLEYNEQFF
TRBD2 few TRBJ2-7 TRBV27 TGTGCCAGCAGTTTCGCGAACTTCAGACTAGCGGGAGGGTACGAGCAGTACTTC CASSFANFRLAGGYEQYF
NA many TRBJ2-7 TRBV4-1 TGCGCCAGCAGCCAAGCTCAGGGGCCCTACGAGCAGTACTTC CASSQAQGPYEQYF
NA few TRBJ1-1 TRBV27 TGTGCCAGCAGTTTAGGCCCAGGGGCGGTAGGCACTGAAGCTTTCTTT CASSLGPGAVGTEAFF
NA NA TRBJ1-2 TRBV4-3 TGCGCCAGCAGCCAAGTGGTCGGAGAGGGGAACTATGGCTACACCTTC CASSQVVGEGNYGYTF
NA many TRBJ1-1 TRBV6-2/TRBV6-3 TGTGCCAGCACTCAGGGGAGGACCATGAACACTGAAGCTTTCTTT CASTQGRTMNTEAFF
NA many TRBJ2-5 TRBV7-6 TGTGCCAGCAGCTTAGGAACCGCGGGAACTTCGGAGACCCAGTACTTC CASSLGTAGTSETQYF
TRBD2 many TRBJ2-1 TRBV3-1 TGTGCCAGCAGCCAGGGGGGGGTGCAGTTCTTC CASSQGGVQFF
TRBD1 few TRBJ1-2 TRBV2 TGTGCCAGCAGCGGGACAGGGAAAGGCTACACCTTC CASSGTGKGYTF
NA NA TRBJ2-7 TRBV28 TGTGCCAGCAGTCCATACCTCGAGCTCCCCTACGAGCAGTACTTC CASSPYLELPYEQYF
NA few TRBJ2-1 TRBV7-2 TGTGCCACGACCCGAGGGACAACCTACAATGAGCAGTTCTTC CATTRGTTYNEQFF
NA many TRBJ2-7 TRBV30 TGTGCCTGGATACCTTACGGGGGAATGGACGAGCAGTACTTC CAWIPYGGMDEQYF
NA few TRBJ1-3 TRBV19 TGTGCCAGTAGTATGGCCGACCGAGGGGTCTCCGGAAACACCATATATTTT CASSMADRGVSGNTIYF
TRBD1 many TRBJ2-7 TRBV6-5 TGTGCCAGCGGCATCAGGACAGGACAGAACTACGAGCAGTACTTC CASGIRTGQNYEQYF
TRBD1 NA TRBJ1-1 TRBV3-1 TGTGCCAGCAGCCGAACCGGGACAGGGCGTCGGACTGAAGCTTTCTTT CASSRTGTGRRTEAFF
TRBD1 many TRBJ1-2 TRBV29-1 TGCAGCGTGAAACAGGGGATTTGGGGCTACACCTTC CSVKQGIWGYTF
TRBD1 many TRBJ2-3 TRBV7-6 TGTGCCAGCAGCCCTCGGACAGGGGGGAGTATTAGCACAGATACGCAGTATTTT CASSPRTGGSISTDTQYF
NA many TRBJ2-3 TRBV7-8 TGTGCCAGCAGCCCACCGACAGATGATACGCAGTATTTT CASSPPTDDTQYF
TRBD2 many TRBJ2-7 TRBV13 TGTGCCAGCAGCCTGCAGACTAGCGGGAGTGAGAAGTACTTC CASSLQTSGSEKYF
TRBD2 many TRBJ2-5 TRBV29-1 TGCAGCGTTGAAAGGCTAGCGGAGAACCAAGAGACCCAGTACTTC CSVERLAENQETQYF
NA NA TRBJ2-1 TRBV6-2/TRBV6-3 TGTGCCAGCAGTTACTTTACCTACAATGAGCAGTTCTTC CASSYFTYNEQFF
NA many TRBJ2-7 TRBV18 TGTGCCAGCTCACCAAGGGGGTCAGGGGACGAGCAGTACTTC CASSPRGSGDEQYF
NA NA TRBJ1-4 TRBV19 TGTGCCAGTAGAACAACAGCCCATGCAACTAATGAAAAACTGTTTTTT CASRTTAHATNEKLFF
TRBD1 many TRBJ1-1 TRBV28 TGTGCCAGCAGTTCGCCCGGGACAGGGGGAGGCACTGAAGCTTTCTTT CASSSPGTGGGTEAFF
TRBD2 many TRBJ2-2 TRBV5-1 TGCGCCAGCAGCGCGCCGCGGAGCGGGAGAGCGAACACCGGGGAGCTGTTTTTT CASSAPRSGRANTGELFF
NA many TRBJ1-2 TRBV12-2 TGTGCAAGTCGCTTCGAGCTCGGCCCCCCAGACAGGGCCTATGGCTACACCTTC CASRFELGPPDRAYGYTF
TRBD2 NA TRBJ2-3 TRBV4-2 TGTGCCAGCAGCCAGTCGGGGACTAGCGGGAGGCCGAGCACAGATACGCAGTATTTT CASSQSGTSGRPSTDTQYF
NA NA TRBJ2-1 TRBV27 TGTGCCAGCAGTTTTATCATTTCGGGGAGCAGGGGTGAGCAGTTCTTC CASSFIISGSRGEQFF
TRBD1 NA TRBJ1-1 TRBV12-3/TRBV12-4 TGTGCCAGCAGACTGGGACAGGGCGCCACTGAAGCTTTCTTT CASRLGQGATEAFF
NA many TRBJ2-1 TRBV6-1 TGTGCCAGCACCCTCTACAATGAGCAGTTCTTC CASTLYNEQFF
NA many TRBJ2-1 TRBV20-1 TGCAGTGCTAGAGGCACTTACAATGAGCAGTTCTTC CSARGTYNEQFF
TRBD1 few TRBJ1-1 TRBV5-4 TGTGCCAGCAGCTTGACAGGGGCTTTGAACACTGAAGTTTTCTTT CASSLTGALNTEVFF
NA few TRBJ1-6 TRBV4-1 TGCGCCAGCAGCCAAAGGTCGCCCCCCAGGGGAAATTCACCCCTCCACTTT CASSQRSPPRGNSPLHF
NA many TRBJ2-5 TRBV29-1 TGCAGCGTTGATTATGGACAGCCTTCCCAAGAGACCCAGTACTTC CSVDYGQPSQETQYF
NA many TRBJ2-3 TRBV15 TGTGCCACCAGCAGGAGCGCCTCCTTCACAGATACGCAGTATTTT CATSRSASFTDTQYF
TRBD2 NA TRBJ2-3 TRBV18 TGTGCCAGCTCAGCAACTAGCGCCGATACGCAGTATTTT CASSATSADTQYF
NA many TRBJ2-4 TRBV18 TGTGCCAGCTCACCGGCAGGGACCCTAGCCAAAAACATTCAGTACTTC CASSPAGTLAKNIQYF
TRBD2 many TRBJ2-3 TRBV7-9 TGTGCCAGCAGCTTAGGACTAGCGGGAGTCAGGACAGATACGCAGTATTTT CASSLGLAGVRTDTQYF
NA many TRBJ2-1 TRBV29-1 TGCAGGAGGGGAGGCAGGGGGGACAATGAGCAGTTCTTC CRRGGRGDNEQFF
NA few TRBJ1-5 TRBV9 TGTGCCAGCAGTCAAGGAGGGCGCAATCAGCCCCAGCATTTT CASSQGGRNQPQHF